These 21 T cell receptor beta chains came from one sample sequenced in a study of blood T cell repertoires in COVID-19. Clones were sequenced by immunoSEQ multiplex PCR, and TCRdb holds only the in-frame ones, with some missing. This table has around 88,000 clones, over 60% appearing once. The sample taken for sequencing was peripheral blood. The receptors originated from a man between 50 and 59 years old who had recovered from COVID-19.

J is TRBJ1-1 and V is TRBV20-1, with D unclear. V was clipped by 3 bases and J by 10 bases, with 15 bases between them. The CDR3 totals 12 residues. CDR1 is DFQATT, CDR2 SNEGSKA, per germline (reference sequence). CDR3 amino acids: CSASAGTRGAFF. The DNA for the CDR3 is TGCAGTGCTAGTGCCGGAACCCGGGGAGCTTTCTTT.

This clone was counted only a few times. The chain carries TRBV29-1 and TRBJ1-3, with a possible D match to TRBD1 (6 bases). Trimming removed 0 bases at V and 2 bases at J, with 17 bases between. This CDR3 region has 17 residues. Germline V gene sequence: CDR1 SQVTM, CDR2 ANQGSEA. CDR3 bases: TGCAGCGTTGAAGAAGTTGGCAGGGGCAGCCCTGGAAACACCATATATTTT. This codes for CSVEEVGRGSPGNTIYF.

The V call is TRBV15, the J call TRBJ2-4; D possibly corresponds to TRBD1 (5 bases). V shed 1 base and J shed 0 bases, with 22 bases lying between them. Germline assignment: CDR1 LNHNV and CDR2 YYDKDF (reference sequence). The CDR3 consists of 20 residues. CDR3 region: CATSRGPWTRESIAKNIQYF. DNA for the CDR3: TGTGCCACCAGCAGAGGCCCCTGGACAAGGGAATCCATAGCCAAAAACATTCAGTACTTC.

The chain has TRBV30 and TRBJ2-5; 8 bases line up with TRBD1. The J segment lost 5 bases and the V segment lost 1 base, leaving 9 bases of the junction unmatched. Germline V gene lookup returns CDR1 GTSNPN and CDR2 SVGIG (reference sequence). The length of the CDR3 is 15 residues. CDR3 nucleotides: TGTGCCTGGAGTGGGTTATTAGGACAGGGTGAGACCCAGTACTTC. Protein: CAWSGLLGQGETQYF. The complete variable domain, with remaining parts taken from reference TRBV30 and TRBJ2-5, reads SQTIHQWPATLVQPVGSPLSLECTVEGTSNPNLYWYRQAAGRGLQLLFYSVGIGQISSEVPQNLSASRPQDRQFILSSKKLLLSDSGFYLCAWSGLLGQGETQYFGPGTRLLVL.

This clone was observed once. The chain has TRBV9 and TRBJ1-6; D not certain. Germline loops: CDR1 SGDLS, CDR2 YYNGEE. Trimming shortened V by 0 bases and J by 0 bases, and 7 bases separated the two germline ends. This CDR3 is 16 amino acids long. CDR3 protein: CASSVAQDSYNSPLHF. For the CDR3, the DNA is TGTGCCAGCAGCGTAGCGCAGGACTCCTATAATTCACCCCTCCACTTT.

The J gene is TRBJ2-2, the V gene TRBV28; D is unclear. The ends were cut back, 4 bases at V and 4 bases at J, with 10 bases in the middle. This CDR3 spans 14 amino acids. The V gene's germline CDR1 is MDHEN and CDR2 SYDVKM. DNA of the CDR3: TGTGCCAGCAGTTCACAACTACCCACCGGGGAGCTGTTTTTT. Residues: CASSSQLPTGELFF.

The V call is TRBV6-5, the J call TRBJ1-3; 9 positions agree with TRBD1. The J segment lost 0 bases and the V segment lost 6 bases, leaving 3 bases of the junction unmatched. CDR1 and CDR2 (germline): MNHEY, SVGAGI. The CDR3 is 15 residues long. The CDR3 DNA is TGTGCCAGCAGGGGACAGGGAAGCTCTGGAAACACCATATATTTT. This encodes CASRGQGSSGNTIYF.

V is TRBV24-1 and J is TRBJ1-4; tentatively, D is TRBD1 (5 bases). The better agreement between TRBJ2-2 and the DNA end casts doubt on the J call. The CDR3 consists of 12 residues. Germline V gene lookup returns CDR1 KGHDR and CDR2 SFDVKD. CDR3 loop: CATSDQGEELFF. The CDR3 nucleotides are TGTGCCACCAGTGACCAAGGGGAGGAGCTGTTTTTT.

V usage is TRBV20-1 and J usage is TRBJ2-2; no definite D call. The CDR3 extends over 13 amino acids. V was clipped by 3 bases and J by 1 base, with 6 bases between them. CDR1 is DFQATT and CDR2 is SNEGSKA in the germline V gene (reference sequence). In DNA, the CDR3 is TGCAGTGCTAGTTCAGAGAACACCGGGGAGCTGTTTTTT. This encodes CSASSENTGELFF.

V usage is TRBV28 and J usage is TRBJ2-1; a possible D gene is TRBD2 (6 bases). Per germline, CDR1 MDHEN and CDR2 SYDVKM. This CDR3 region has 15 residues. V was shortened by 7 bases and J by 1 base, with 14 bases between the two germline ends. The CDR3 reads CASIGGIGSYNEQFF. The CDR3 region has the DNA TGTGCCAGCATAGGCGGGATTGGGTCCTACAATGAGCAGTTCTTC.

The count of this clone is one. The V gene is TRBV5-1, the J gene TRBJ2-5; TRBD2 matches at 11 bases. The CDR3 loop spans 15 amino acids. Germline trimming cut 3 bases from V and 5 bases from J; bases unmatched to any gene: 6. Looked up from germline, CDR1 is SGHRS and CDR2 is YFSETQ. The chain's CDR3 is CASSSPSGGSETQYF. The CDR3 region has the DNA TGCGCCAGCAGCTCACCTAGCGGGGGGTCGGAGACCCAGTACTTC.

The rearrangement uses TRBV5-1 and TRBJ2-1, with D perhaps matching TRBD1 (6 bases). The CDR3 length is 14 residues. The V and J ends lost 3 bases and 5 bases respectively, with 12 bases between them. CDR1 and CDR2 from the germline V gene are SGHRS and YFSETQ. The CDR3 protein is CASSSGQNDNEQFF. The CDR3 DNA follows: TGCGCCAGCAGCTCGGGACAAAACGACAATGAGCAGTTCTTC.

The chain employs TRBV19 and TRBJ2-1, with D possibly matching TRBD1 (7 bases). Germline CDR1 reads LNHDA; CDR2 reads SQIVND (reference sequence). With 9 bases removed from V and 4 bases from J, the gap between germline ends came to 13 bases. This CDR3 is 13 amino acids long. CDR3 residues: CASQGGLYNEQFF. The CDR3 DNA sequence: TGTGCCAGCCAGGGGGGACTTTACAATGAGCAGTTCTTC.

The chain links TRBV19 to TRBJ2-1, with TRBD2 matching 12 bases. J was trimmed by 9 bases and V by 3 bases; bases with no gene match: 18. The CDR3 totals 19 residues. The germline V gene encodes CDR1 LNHDA and CDR2 SQIVND (reference sequence). The CDR3 region is CASSIGDPRLAGVRGEQFF. The CDR3 nucleotides read TGTGCCAGTAGTATTGGGGATCCTAGACTAGCGGGGGTGAGGGGTGAGCAGTTCTTC.

V is TRBV12-5 and J is TRBJ2-7, with D unclear. The CDR3 consists of 11 residues. The germline gives CDR1 LGHNT, CDR2 FRNRAP. V was trimmed by 6 bases and J by 3 bases, leaving 6 bases between them. CDR3 in amino acids: CASGNFYEQYF. The CDR3 coding sequence is TGTGCTAGTGGAAACTTCTACGAGCAGTACTTC.

Only one count was recorded for this clone. V gene TRBV12-3 or TRBV12-4 combines with J gene TRBJ1-3; D remains unclear. This CDR3 has 13 amino acids. The germline V and J ends were trimmed by 7 bases and 2 bases, with 9 bases remaining between them. CDR3 residues: CASNQYPGNTIYF. The CDR3 DNA reads TGTGCCAGCAACCAGTATCCTGGAAACACCATATATTTT.

V usage is TRBV27 and J usage is TRBJ2-1; TRBD2 might be the D (5 bases). Trimming removed 5 bases at V and 5 bases at J, with 13 bases between. CDR1 and CDR2 from the germline V gene are MNHEY and SMNVEV (reference sequence). The CDR3 has 14 residues. Here the CDR3 DNA reads TGTGCCAGCAGTGGGCGGACTGGGGACAATGAGCAGTTCTTC. This gives the protein CASSGRTGDNEQFF.

This clone occurred many times. The J gene is TRBJ1-1, the V gene TRBV14, with a weak D call TRBD1 (5 bases). The CDR3 has 14 residues. The V and J ends lost 2 bases and 11 bases respectively, with 18 bases between them. Germline V lookup: CDR1 SGHDN, CDR2 FVKESK. The CDR3 loop reads CASSQNLQGTAAFF. The CDR3 DNA reads as TGTGCCAGCAGCCAAAATCTTCAGGGCACCGCTGCTTTCTTT. Together with reference TRBV14 and TRBJ1-1, the CDR3 gives the full variable domain: EAGVTQFPSHSVIEKGQTVTLRCDPISGHDNLYWYRRVMGKEIKFLLHFVKESKQDESGMPNNRFLAERTGGTYSTLKVQPAELEDSGVYFCASSQNLQGTAAFFGQGTRLTVV.

The chain is built from TRBV10-3 and TRBJ1-6, with 9 bases fitting TRBD1. CDR3 length: 17 residues. V lost 0 bases to trimming and J lost 6 bases; unmatched junction nucleotides: 6. Germline CDR1 is ENHRY and CDR2 is SYGVKD. CDR3 loop: CAISESGQGTGNSPLHF. CDR3 in DNA: TGTGCCATCAGTGAGTCGGGACAGGGCACGGGTAATTCACCCCTCCACTTT.

This clone was found a few times. The chain couples TRBV2 to TRBJ1-5, with TRBD1 identical over 8 bases. Germline V gives CDR1 SNHLY, CDR2 FYNNEI. Unmatched junction bases numbered 6, after V lost 6 bases and J lost 11 bases. CDR3 size: 12 residues. DNA for the CDR3: TGTGCCAGCAGCGGACAGGGTGGGGCCCAGCATTTT. Its translation is CASSGQGGAQHF.

This rearrangement joins TRBV9 to TRBJ2-7, with 7 positions matching TRBD1. The CDR3 has 15 residues. Germline loops: CDR1 SGDLS, CDR2 YYNGEE. V trimming: 1 base; J trimming: 4 bases; junction bases outside the gene matches: 8. CDR3 sequence reads: CASSVRETGLYEQYF. The DNA of the CDR3 is TGTGCCAGCAGCGTAAGGGAGACAGGGCTGTACGAGCAGTACTTC.